Each of the 12 T cell receptor beta chains below was sequenced from the same sample in a study of blood T cell repertoires in COVID-19. Data came from immunoSEQ multiplex PCR; TCRdb stores just in-frame clones and leaves some out. The table shows some 130,000 clones, with 80% to 90% occurring only once. Sequenced sample: peripheral blood. The origin of the receptors is a man in his sixties with COVID-19, enrolled during active disease.

V gene TRBV2 combines with J gene TRBJ1-6; D is perhaps TRBD1 (6 bases). The V gene's germline CDR1 is SNHLY and CDR2 FYNNEI. Trimming took 6 bases from V and 7 from J, leaving 13 bases between them. The CDR3 consists of 14 residues. The CDR3 loop is CASRLNRVNSPLHF. As DNA, the CDR3 is TGTGCCAGCAGGCTCAACAGGGTAAATTCACCCCTCCACTTT.

The CDR3 loop reads CASSFGQRLNTEAFF. CDR3 DNA sequence: TGTGCCAGCAGCTTTGGACAGAGACTGAACACTGAAGCTTTCTTT. The V gene is TRBV7-2, the J gene TRBJ1-1; D perhaps matches TRBD1 (6 bases). Germline CDR1 reads SGHTA; CDR2 reads FQGNSA. Trimming stripped 3 bases from V and 0 bases from J, with 11 bases between. The CDR3 extends over 15 amino acids.

This sequence joins TRBV2 and TRBJ1-4, with a possible D match to TRBD1 (6 bases). V was trimmed by 6 bases and J by 6 bases, leaving 14 bases between them. CDR1 and CDR2 (germline): SNHLY, FYNNEI. The CDR3 consists of 14 residues. This CDR3 reads CASSRAPGDEKLFF. The CDR3 nucleotides read TGTGCCAGCAGCCGGGCCCCAGGGGATGAAAAACTGTTTTTT.

The genes are TRBV5-4 and TRBJ1-3; D unresolved. This CDR3 comprises 14 residues. Germline CDR1 SGHNT, CDR2 YYREEE (reference sequence). Trimming removed 0 bases at V and 0 bases at J, with 4 bases between. CDR3 region: CASSLVGSGNTIYF. CDR3 sequence (DNA): TGTGCCAGCAGCTTGGTCGGCTCTGGAAACACCATATATTTT.

This CDR3 reads CASSQVGGRGGEQYF. DNA for the CDR3: TGTGCCAGCAGCCAAGTGGGAGGAAGGGGAGGAGAGCAGTACTTC. The chain is built from TRBV4-2 and TRBJ2-7, with a weak D call TRBD2 (6 bases). V was clipped by 1 base and J by 7 bases, with 17 bases between them. Germline V gene data show CDR1 as LGHNA and CDR2 as YNFKEQ. CDR3 length: 15 residues.

This chain uses TRBV19 with TRBJ1-5; perhaps TRBD1 as D (5 bases). Looked up from germline, CDR1 is LNHDA and CDR2 is SQIVND (reference sequence). The CDR3 contains 13 residues. V was pared by 6 bases and J by 0 bases, with 6 bases between. CDR3 sequence reads: CASRQGSNQPQHF. DNA for the CDR3: TGTGCCAGTAGGCAGGGTAGCAATCAGCCCCAGCATTTT. The whole variable domain, remainder taken from reference TRBV19 and TRBJ1-5, is DGGITQSPKYLFRKEGQNVTLSCEQNLNHDAMYWYRQDPGQGLRLIYYSQIVNDFQKGDIAEGYSVSREKKESFPLTVTSAQKNPTAFYLCASRQGSNQPQHFGDGTRLSIL.

V is TRBV5-5 and J is TRBJ1-4; possible D gene TRBD1, 6 bases. The germline gives CDR1 SGHKS, CDR2 YYEKEE (reference sequence). The CDR3 extends over 13 amino acids. Trimming left V 2 bases short and J 7 bases short, with 9 bases between. CDR3 in DNA: TGTGCCAGCAGCTTTGGACAGTCTGAAAAACTGTTTTTT. It encodes CASSFGQSEKLFF.

The chain uses TRBV7-6 and TRBJ2-7; 9 nucleotides align to TRBD2. CDR1 SGHVS and CDR2 FNYEAQ come from the germline V gene. The CDR3 loop spans 16 amino acids. Trimming at V came to 5 bases and at J to 0 bases, leaving 8 bases not matched to a gene. The CDR3: CASSPVGGRVSYEQYF. CDR3 in DNA: TGTGCCAGCAGCCCCGTAGGCGGGAGGGTCTCCTACGAGCAGTACTTC. Full variable domain (missing parts from reference TRBV7-6 and TRBJ2-7): GAGVSQSPRYKVTKRGQDVALRCDPISGHVSLYWYRQALGQGPEFLTYFNYEAQQDKSGLPNDRFSAERPEGSISTLTIQRTEQRDSAMYRCASSPVGGRVSYEQYFGPGTRLTVT.

The J gene is TRBJ1-4, the V gene TRBV5-1; D perhaps matches TRBD1 (5 bases). The CDR3 runs to 13 residues. Trimming pared 7 bases from V and 6 bases from J, leaving 13 bases between. The germline CDR1 and CDR2 sequences are SGHRS and YFSETQ. The CDR3 nucleotides read TGCGCCAGCGGCCCGGGGGGAGATGAAAAACTGTTTTTT. Its translation: CASGPGGDEKLFF.

This chain connects TRBV10-3 to TRBJ2-7; TRBD2 matches at 9 bases. CDR1 and CDR2 from the germline V gene are ENHRY and SYGVKD. There are 14 residues in the CDR3. Trimming cost V 11 bases and J 4 bases; bases outside gene matches: 12. The chain's CDR3 is CACGASGAVYEQYF. CDR3 nucleotides: TGTGCCTGTGGGGCTAGCGGGGCAGTGTACGAGCAGTACTTC.

The V call is TRBV5-1, the J call TRBJ2-7; TRBD2 matches 8 bases. V lost 4 bases, J lost 0 bases, and 9 bases stayed unmatched. Germline assignment: CDR1 SGHRS and CDR2 YFSETQ. The CDR3 covers 16 residues. The CDR3 protein is CASSPPLAASSYEQYF. For the CDR3, the DNA is TGCGCCAGCAGCCCCCCACTAGCGGCTAGCTCCTACGAGCAGTACTTC. Using reference TRBV5-1 and TRBJ2-7 for the parts outside the CDR3, the full variable domain is KAGVTQTPRYLIKTRGQQVTLSCSPISGHRSVSWYQQTPGQGLQFLFEYFSETQRNKGNFPGRFSGRQFSNSRSEMNVSTLELGDSALYLCASSPPLAASSYEQYFGPGTRLTVT.

The chain recombines TRBV5-4 with TRBJ2-6; 9 bases map to TRBD1. With 4 bases clipped from V and 4 bases from J, the junction kept 6 bases outside the gene matches. Germline V gives CDR1 SGHNT, CDR2 YYREEE (reference sequence). The CDR3 has 16 amino acids. The CDR3: CASSVLQGAGANVLTF. The CDR3 DNA is TGTGCCAGCAGCGTACTACAGGGGGCCGGGGCCAACGTCCTGACTTTC.